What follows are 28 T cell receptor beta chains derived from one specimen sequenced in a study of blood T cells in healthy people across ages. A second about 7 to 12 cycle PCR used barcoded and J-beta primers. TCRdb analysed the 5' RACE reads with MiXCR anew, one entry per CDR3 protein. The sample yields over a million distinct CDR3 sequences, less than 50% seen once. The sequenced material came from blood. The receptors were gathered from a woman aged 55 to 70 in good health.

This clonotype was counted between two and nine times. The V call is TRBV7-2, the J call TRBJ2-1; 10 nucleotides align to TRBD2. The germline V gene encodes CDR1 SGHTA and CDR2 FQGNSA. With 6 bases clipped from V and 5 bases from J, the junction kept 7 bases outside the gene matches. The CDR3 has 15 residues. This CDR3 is CASRAGGPLNNEQFF. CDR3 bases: TGTGCCAGCAGAGCGGGAGGGCCCTTGAACAATGAGCAGTTCTTC.

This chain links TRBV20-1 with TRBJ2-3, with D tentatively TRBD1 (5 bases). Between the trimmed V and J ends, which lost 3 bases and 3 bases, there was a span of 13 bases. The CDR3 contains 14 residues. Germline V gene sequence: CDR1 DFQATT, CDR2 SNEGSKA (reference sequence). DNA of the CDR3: TGCAGTGCTAGGGGGCTAGTAAGGACAGATACGCAGTATTTT. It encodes CSARGLVRTDTQYF.

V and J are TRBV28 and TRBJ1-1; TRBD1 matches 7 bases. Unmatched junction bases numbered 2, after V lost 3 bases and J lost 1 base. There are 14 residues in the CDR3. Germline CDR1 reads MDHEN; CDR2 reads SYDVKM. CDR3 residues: CASSFRDRNTEAFF. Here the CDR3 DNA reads TGTGCCAGCAGTTTCCGGGACAGGAACACTGAAGCTTTCTTT.

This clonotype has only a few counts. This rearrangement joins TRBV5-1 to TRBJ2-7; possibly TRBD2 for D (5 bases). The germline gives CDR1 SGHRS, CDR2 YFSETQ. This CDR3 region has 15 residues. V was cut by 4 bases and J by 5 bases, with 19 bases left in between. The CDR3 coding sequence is TGCGCCAGCAGCCTCACCCGAGGGCAAAGGCACGAGCAGTACTTC. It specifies CASSLTRGQRHEQYF.

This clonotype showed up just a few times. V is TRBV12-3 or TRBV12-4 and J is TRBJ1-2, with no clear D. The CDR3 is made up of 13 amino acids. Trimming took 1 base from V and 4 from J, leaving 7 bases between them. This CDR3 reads CASSLDGRYGYTF. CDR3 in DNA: TGTGCCAGCAGTTTAGACGGCCGCTATGGCTACACCTTC.

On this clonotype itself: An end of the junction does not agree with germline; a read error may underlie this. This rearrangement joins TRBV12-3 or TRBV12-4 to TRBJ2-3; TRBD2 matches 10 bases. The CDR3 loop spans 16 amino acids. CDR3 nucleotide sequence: TGTGTCAGCAGACGATCTAGCGGGAGAACGACAGATACGCAGTATTTT. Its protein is CVSRRSSGRTTDTQYF.

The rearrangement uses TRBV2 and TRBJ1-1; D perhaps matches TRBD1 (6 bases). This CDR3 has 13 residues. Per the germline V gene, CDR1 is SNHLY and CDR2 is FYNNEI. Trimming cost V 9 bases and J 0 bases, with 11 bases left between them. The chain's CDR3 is CASRQDLNTEAFF. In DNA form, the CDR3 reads TGTGCCAGTCGACAGGATCTGAACACTGAAGCTTTCTTT.

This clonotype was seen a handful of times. The CDR3 nucleotides are TGCAGTGCAAAGGGGCTAGCGGGAGGGCCGAGCGAGCAGTACTTC. It codes for CSAKGLAGGPSEQYF. V usage is TRBV20-1 and J usage is TRBJ2-4; TRBD2 matches 12 bases. Judging by the DNA end, TRBJ2-7 fits better; the J call may be wrong. The CDR3 extends over 15 amino acids. The germline gives CDR1 DFQATT, CDR2 SNEGSKA (reference sequence).

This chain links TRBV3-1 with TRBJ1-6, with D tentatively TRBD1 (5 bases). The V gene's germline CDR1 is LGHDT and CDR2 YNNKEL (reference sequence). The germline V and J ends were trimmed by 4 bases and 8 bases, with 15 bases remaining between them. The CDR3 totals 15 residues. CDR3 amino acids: CASSLGQGADSPLHF. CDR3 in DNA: TGTGCCAGCAGCCTCGGGCAAGGGGCTGATTCACCCCTCCACTTT. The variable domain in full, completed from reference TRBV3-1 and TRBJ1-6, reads DTAVSQTPKYLVTQMGNDKSIKCEQNLGHDTMYWYKQDSKKFLKIMFSYNNKELIINETVPNRFSPKSPDKAHLNLHINSLELGDSAVYFCASSLGQGADSPLHFGNGTRLTVT.

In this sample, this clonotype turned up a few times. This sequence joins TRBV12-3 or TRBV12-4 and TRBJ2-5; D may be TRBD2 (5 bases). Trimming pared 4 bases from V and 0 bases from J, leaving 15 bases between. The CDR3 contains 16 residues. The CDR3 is CASSSTRGSYQETQYF. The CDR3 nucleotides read TGTGCCAGCAGTTCAACTAGAGGAAGTTACCAAGAGACCCAGTACTTC.

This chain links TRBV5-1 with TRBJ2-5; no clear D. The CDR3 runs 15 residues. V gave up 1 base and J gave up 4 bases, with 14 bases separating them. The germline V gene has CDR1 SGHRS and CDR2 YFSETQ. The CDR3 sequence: CASSLTEVLGETQYF. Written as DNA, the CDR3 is TGCGCCAGCAGCTTGACCGAAGTCCTCGGAGAGACCCAGTACTTC.

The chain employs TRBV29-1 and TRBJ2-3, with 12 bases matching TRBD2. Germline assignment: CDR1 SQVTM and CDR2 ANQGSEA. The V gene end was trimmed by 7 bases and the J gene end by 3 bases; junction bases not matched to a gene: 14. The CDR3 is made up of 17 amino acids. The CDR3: CSARGLTSGRTTDTQYF. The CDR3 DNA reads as TGCAGCGCCCGAGGGTTGACTAGCGGGAGAACGACAGATACGCAGTATTTT.

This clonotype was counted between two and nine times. The CDR3 sequence: CASSKGLAVDTQYF. CDR3 DNA sequence: TGTGCCAGCAGTAAGGGACTAGCGGTCGATACGCAGTATTTT. The chain recombines TRBV6-5 with TRBJ2-3; 11 bases are shared with TRBD2. The CDR3 contains 14 residues. The germline V gene encodes CDR1 MNHEY and CDR2 SVGAGI. V shed 5 bases and J 6 bases; nucleotides not matched to a gene: 4.

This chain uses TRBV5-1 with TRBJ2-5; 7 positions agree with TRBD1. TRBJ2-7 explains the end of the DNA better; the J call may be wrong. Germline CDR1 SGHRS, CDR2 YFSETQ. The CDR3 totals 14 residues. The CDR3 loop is CASSASGGSYEQYF. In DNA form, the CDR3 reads TGCGCCAGCAGCGCCTCAGGGGGATCCTACGAGCAGTACTTC.

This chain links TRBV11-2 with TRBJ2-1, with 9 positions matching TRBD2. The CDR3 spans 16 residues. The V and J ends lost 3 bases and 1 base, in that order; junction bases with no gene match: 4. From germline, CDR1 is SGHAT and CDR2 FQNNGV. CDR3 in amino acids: CASSLSGRNSYNEQFF. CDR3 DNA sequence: TGTGCCAGCAGCTTGAGCGGGAGGAATTCCTACAATGAGCAGTTCTTC.

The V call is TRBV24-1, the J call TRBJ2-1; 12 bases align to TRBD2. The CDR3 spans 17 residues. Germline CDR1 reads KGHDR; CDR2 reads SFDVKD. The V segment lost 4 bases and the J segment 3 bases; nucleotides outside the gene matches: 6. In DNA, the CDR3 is TGTGCCACCAGTGAGGTGACTAGCGGGAGCTTCTACAATGAGCAGTTCTTC. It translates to CATSEVTSGSFYNEQFF.

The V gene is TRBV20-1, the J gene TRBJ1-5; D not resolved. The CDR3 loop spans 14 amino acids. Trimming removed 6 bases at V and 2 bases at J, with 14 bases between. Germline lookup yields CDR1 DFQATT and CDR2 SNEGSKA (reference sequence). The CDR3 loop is CSASHKSGNQPQHF. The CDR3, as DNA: TGCAGTGCCTCCCATAAGTCTGGCAATCAGCCCCAGCATTTT.

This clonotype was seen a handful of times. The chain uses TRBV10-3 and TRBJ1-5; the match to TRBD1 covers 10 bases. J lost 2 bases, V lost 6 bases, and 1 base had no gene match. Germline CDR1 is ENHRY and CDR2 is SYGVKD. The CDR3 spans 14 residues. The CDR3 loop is CAIRGTGGNQPQHF. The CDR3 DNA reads TGTGCCATCAGGGGGACAGGGGGCAATCAGCCCCAGCATTTT.

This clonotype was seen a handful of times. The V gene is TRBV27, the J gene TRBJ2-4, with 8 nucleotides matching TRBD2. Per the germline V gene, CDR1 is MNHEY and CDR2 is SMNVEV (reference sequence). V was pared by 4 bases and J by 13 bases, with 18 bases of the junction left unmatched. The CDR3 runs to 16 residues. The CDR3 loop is CASSSRLAKSGWEQYF. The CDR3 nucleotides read TGTGCCAGCAGTTCCCGACTAGCGAAATCCGGCTGGGAGCAGTACTTC.

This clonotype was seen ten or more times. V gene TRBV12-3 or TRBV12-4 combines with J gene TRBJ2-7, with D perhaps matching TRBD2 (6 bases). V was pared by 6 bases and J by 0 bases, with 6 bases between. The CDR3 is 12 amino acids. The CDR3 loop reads CASSGSSYEQYF. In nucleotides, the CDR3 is TGTGCCAGCAGCGGGAGCTCCTACGAGCAGTACTTC.

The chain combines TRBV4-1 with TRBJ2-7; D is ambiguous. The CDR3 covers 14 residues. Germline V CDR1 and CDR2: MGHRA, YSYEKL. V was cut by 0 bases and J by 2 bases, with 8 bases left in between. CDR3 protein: CASSQDSTTYEQYF. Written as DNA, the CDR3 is TGCGCCAGCAGCCAAGATTCGACAACCTACGAGCAGTACTTC.

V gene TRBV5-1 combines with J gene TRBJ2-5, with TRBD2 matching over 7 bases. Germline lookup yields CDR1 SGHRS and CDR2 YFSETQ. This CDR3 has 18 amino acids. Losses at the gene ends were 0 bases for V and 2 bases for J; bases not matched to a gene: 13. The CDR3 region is CASSLARFGGEMQETQYF. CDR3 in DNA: TGCGCCAGCAGCTTGGCTAGGTTTGGGGGGGAAATGCAAGAGACCCAGTACTTC. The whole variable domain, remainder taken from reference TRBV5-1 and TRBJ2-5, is KAGVTQTPRYLIKTRGQQVTLSCSPISGHRSVSWYQQTPGQGLQFLFEYFSETQRNKGNFPGRFSGRQFSNSRSEMNVSTLELGDSALYLCASSLARFGGEMQETQYFGPGTRLLVL.

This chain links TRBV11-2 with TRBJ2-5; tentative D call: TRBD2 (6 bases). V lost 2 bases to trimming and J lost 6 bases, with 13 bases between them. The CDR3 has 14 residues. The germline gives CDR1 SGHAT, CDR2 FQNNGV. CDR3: CASSLSGGYQTQYF. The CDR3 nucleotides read TGTGCCAGCAGCTTAAGTGGGGGGTACCAGACCCAGTACTTC.

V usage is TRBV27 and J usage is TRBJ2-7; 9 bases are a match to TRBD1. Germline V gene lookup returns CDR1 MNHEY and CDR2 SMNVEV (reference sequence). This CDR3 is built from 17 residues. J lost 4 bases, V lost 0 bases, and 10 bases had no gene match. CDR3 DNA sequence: TGTGCCAGCAGTTTATCGCCCGGGACAGGGAGCAGGTACGAGCAGTACTTC. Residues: CASSLSPGTGSRYEQYF.

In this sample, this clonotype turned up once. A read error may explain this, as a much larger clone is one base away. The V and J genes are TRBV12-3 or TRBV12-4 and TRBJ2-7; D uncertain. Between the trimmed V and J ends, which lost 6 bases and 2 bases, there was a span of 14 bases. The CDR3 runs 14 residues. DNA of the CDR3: TGTGCCAGCAGGTTAAGGTGGCAGACCTACGAGCAGTACTTC. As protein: CASRLRWQTYEQYF.

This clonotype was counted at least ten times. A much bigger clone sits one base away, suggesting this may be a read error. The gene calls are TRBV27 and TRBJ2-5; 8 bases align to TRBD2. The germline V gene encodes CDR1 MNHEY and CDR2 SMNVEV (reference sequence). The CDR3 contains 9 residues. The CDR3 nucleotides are TGTGCGGCGGGAGGAGAGCAGTACTTC. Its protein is CAAGGEQYF.

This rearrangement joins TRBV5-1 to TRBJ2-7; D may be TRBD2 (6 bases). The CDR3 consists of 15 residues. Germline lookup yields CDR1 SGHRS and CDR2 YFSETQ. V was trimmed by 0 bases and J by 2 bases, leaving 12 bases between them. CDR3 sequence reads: CASSLGGLSPYEQYF. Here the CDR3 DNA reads TGCGCCAGCAGCTTGGGGGGACTCAGTCCCTACGAGCAGTACTTC.

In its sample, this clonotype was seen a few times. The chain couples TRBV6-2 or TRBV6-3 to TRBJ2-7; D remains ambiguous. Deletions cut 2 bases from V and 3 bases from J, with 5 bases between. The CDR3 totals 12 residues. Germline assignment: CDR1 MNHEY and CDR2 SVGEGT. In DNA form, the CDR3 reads TGTGCCAGCAGTTACGAGTACTACGAGCAGTACTTC. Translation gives CASSYEYYEQYF.